This T cell receptor (beta chain) was found in a study of blood T cell repertoires in COVID-19. The CDR3 contains 23 residues. As handled by the study authors: Estimation of nucleated cell counts was performed using reference gene primer amplification. Clones were sequenced by immunoSEQ multiplex PCR, and TCRdb holds only the in-frame ones, with some missing. That table supplies the V and J calls and clone size; D and trimming were determined from the DNA. The sample lists about 430,000 clones; around nine tenths were seen once. The study recruited people aged 18 to 89 years across approximately 25 US areas. Participants were placed into cohorts based on the clinical history they reported.

Sequencing input: PBMCs or T cells enriched from blood (not recorded which). The chain combines TRBV21-1 with TRBJ1-1; the table names TRBD1, a call not compared with the DNA. TRBV21-1 is an annotated pseudogene. This TCR came from a woman aged 25 to 39 with acute COVID-19. The CDR3 sequence: CASSKESGQGGTLNKGMNTEAFF. For the CDR3, the DNA is TGTGCCAGCAGCAAAGAGTCGGGACAGGGGGGCACCCTGAATAAGGGAATGAACACTGAAGCTTTCTTT.